The present entry profiles one TCR beta chain with its context. The antigen remains unidentified. Because it lacks the conserved phenylalanine or tryptophan at the end, this CDR3 is likely a read error. Naive CD4+ T cells were purified with Tregs depleted by CD25. General observations from the study: Tumor memory CD4+ T cell TCR gene usage clustered with blood and lymph node memory CD4+ cells and lymph node naive CD4+ cells.

Semi-nested PCR with Nested Universal Primer A followed constant-region reverse priming of full-length variable regions. MiXCR was run by TCRdb on the 5' RACE reads, yielding one entry per CDR3 protein. This sample has just over 60,000 distinct CDR3 sequences, with roughly 30% found just once. This TCR derives from a female donor with breast cancer. Sequenced material: tumor-infiltrating naive CD4+ T cells sorted from the breast tumor. Subset denoted: naive CD4+ T cells, CD4+CD45RA+CD25-.

CDR3: CASSLAALAKNIQYL. The CDR3 DNA reads as TGTGCCAGCAGTTTAGCCGCGCTAGCCAAAAACATTCAGTACCTC. The chain links TRBV27 to TRBJ2-4; D is undetermined. The CDR3 extends over 15 amino acids. The germline CDR1 and CDR2 sequences are MNHEY and SMNVEV (reference sequence). Trimming removed 2 bases at V and 0 bases at J, with 8 bases between.